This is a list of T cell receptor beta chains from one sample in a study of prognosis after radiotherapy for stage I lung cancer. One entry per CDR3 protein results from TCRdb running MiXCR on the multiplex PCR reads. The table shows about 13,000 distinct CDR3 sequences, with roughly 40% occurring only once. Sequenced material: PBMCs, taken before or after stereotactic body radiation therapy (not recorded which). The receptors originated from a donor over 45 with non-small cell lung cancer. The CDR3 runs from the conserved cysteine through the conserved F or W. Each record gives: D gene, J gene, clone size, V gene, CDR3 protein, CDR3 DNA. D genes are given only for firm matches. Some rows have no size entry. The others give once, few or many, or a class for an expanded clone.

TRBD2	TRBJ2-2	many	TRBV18	CASSSTSGTPTGELFF	TGTGCCAGCTCATCGACTAGCGGGACGCCCACCGGGGAGCTGTTTTTT
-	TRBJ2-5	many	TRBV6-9	CASSYKAYSGTQYF	TGTGCCAGCAGTTACAAGGCTTATTCGGGGACCCAGTACTTC
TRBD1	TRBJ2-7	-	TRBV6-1	CASRSTGGGYYQQYF	TGTGCCAGCAGAAGCACAGGGGGCGGCTACTACCAGCAGTACTTC
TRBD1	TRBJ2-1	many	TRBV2	CASIFLQGANEQFF	TGTGCCAGCATATTTCTACAGGGGGCGAATGAGCAGTTCTTC
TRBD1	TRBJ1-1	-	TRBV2	CASDGTVNTEAFF	TGTGCCAGCGACGGGACAGTGAACACTGAAGCTTTCTTT
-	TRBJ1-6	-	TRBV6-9	CASSYSGTPNSPLHF	TGTGCCAGCAGTTACTCAGGGACCCCTAATTCACCCCTCCACTTT
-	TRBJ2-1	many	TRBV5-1	CASSLVAAEQFF	TGCGCCAGCAGCTTGGTCGCGGCCGAGCAGTTCTTC
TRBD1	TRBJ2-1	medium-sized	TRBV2	CASSGTGSDNEQFF	TGTGCCAGCAGTGGGACAGGTTCCGACAATGAGCAGTTCTTC
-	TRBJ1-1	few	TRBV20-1	CSASGGGHTEAFF	TGCAGTGCGAGCGGGGGCGGGCACACTGAAGCTTTCTTT
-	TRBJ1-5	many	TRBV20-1	CSAGQGGSPQHF	TGCAGTGCTGGGCAAGGAGGCAGCCCCCAGCATTTT
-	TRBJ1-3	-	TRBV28	CASSGNTIYF	TGTGCCAGCAGTGGGAACACCATATATTTT
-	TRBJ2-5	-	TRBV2	CASKAGSAETQYF	TGTGCCAGCAAGGCAGGGTCGGCAGAGACCCAGTACTTC
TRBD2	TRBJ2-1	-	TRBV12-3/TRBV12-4	CASRQTSGKYNEQFF	TGTGCCAGCAGACAAACTAGCGGGAAATACAATGAGCAGTTCTTC
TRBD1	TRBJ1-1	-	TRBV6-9	CDSSLCAGGTEAFF	TGTGACAGCAGTCTCTGCGCAGGGGGCACTGAAGCTTTCTTT
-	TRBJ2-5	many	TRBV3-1	CASSSPRYREDETQYF	TGTGCCAGCAGCTCTCCCAGATACAGGGAGGATGAGACCCAGTACTTC
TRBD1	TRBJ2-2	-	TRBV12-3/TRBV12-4	CASSPLGTGGSGELFF	TGTGCCAGCAGTCCGTTGGGGACAGGGGGCTCCGGGGAGCTGTTTTTT
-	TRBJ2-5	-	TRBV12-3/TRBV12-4	CASGTNGETQYF	TGTGCCAGCGGGACAAACGGGGAGACCCAGTACTTC
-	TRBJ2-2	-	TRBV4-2	CASSQGLNTGELFF	TGTGCCAGCAGCCAAGGACTCAACACCGGGGAGCTGTTTTTT
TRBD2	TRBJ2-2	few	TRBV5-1	CASRQTSGSGNTGELFF	TGCGCCAGCAGACAGACTAGCGGGAGCGGGAACACCGGGGAGCTGTTTTTT
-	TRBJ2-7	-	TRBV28	CDSSLGWYEQYF	TGTGACAGCAGTTTAGGGTGGTACGAGCAGTACTTC
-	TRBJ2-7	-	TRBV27	CASSFVSGNEQYF	TGTGCCAGCAGTTTCGTATCCGGCAACGAGCAGTACTTC
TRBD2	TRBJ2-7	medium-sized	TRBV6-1	CASKVAAGGHYEQYF	TGTGCCAGCAAGGTGGCAGCGGGAGGGCACTACGAGCAGTACTTC
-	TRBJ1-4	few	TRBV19	CDSSIHQDGGKLFF	TGTGACAGTAGTATTCACCAGGACGGTGGAAAACTGTTTTTT
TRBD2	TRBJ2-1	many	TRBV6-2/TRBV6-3	CASSYFRLADYNEQFF	TGTGCCAGCAGTTACTTCCGACTAGCGGACTACAATGAGCAGTTCTTC
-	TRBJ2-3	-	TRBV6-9	CASSYRGGSTDTQYF	TGTGCCAGCAGTTACAGGGGAGGGAGCACAGATACGCAGTATTTT
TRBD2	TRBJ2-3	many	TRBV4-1	CASSPLAGGRPDTQYF	TGCGCCAGCAGCCCCCTAGCGGGGGGGCGTCCAGATACGCAGTATTTT
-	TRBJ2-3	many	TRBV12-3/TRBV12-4	CASSFRPTDTQYF	TGTGCCAGCAGTTTTCGACCCACAGATACGCAGTATTTT
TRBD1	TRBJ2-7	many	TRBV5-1	CASSPGTGRADEQYF	TGCGCCAGCAGCCCAGGGACAGGCCGCGCGGACGAGCAGTACTTC
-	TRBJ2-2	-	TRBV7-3	CASSLKGLAVSNTRELFF	TGTGCCAGCAGCTTAAAGGGGTTAGCGGTTTCGAACACCAGGGAGCTGTTTTTT
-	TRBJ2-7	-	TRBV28	CASSLREQYF	TGTGCCAGCAGTTTACGCGAGCAGTACTTC
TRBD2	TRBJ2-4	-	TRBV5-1	CASSLRPDGGGNIQYF	TGCGCCAGCAGCTTGCGCCCCGATGGGGGGGGAAACATTCAGTACTTC
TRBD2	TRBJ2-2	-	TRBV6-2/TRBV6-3	CASSSSGRLSGELFF	TGTGCCAGCAGTTCTAGCGGGAGGTTGTCCGGGGAGCTGTTTTTT
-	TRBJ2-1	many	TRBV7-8	CASSLGWRGSYNEQFF	TGTGCCAGCAGCTTAGGATGGCGGGGCTCCTACAATGAGCAGTTCTTC
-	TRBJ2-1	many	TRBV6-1	CASRPQMTSSYNEQFF	TGTGCCAGCAGACCCCAGATGACGAGCTCCTACAATGAGCAGTTCTTC
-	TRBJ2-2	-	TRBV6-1	CASTADTRATGELFF	TGTGCCAGCACAGCGGACACCCGTGCCACCGGGGAGCTGTTTTTT
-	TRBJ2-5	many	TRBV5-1	CASSLDLETQYF	TGCGCCAGCAGCCTGGACTTGGAGACCCAGTACTTC
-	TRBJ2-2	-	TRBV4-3	CASSPRSEGFTGELFF	TGCGCCAGCAGCCCCCGGTCGGAGGGATTCACCGGGGAGCTGTTTTTT
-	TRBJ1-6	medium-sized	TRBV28	CASSLGGNSPLHF	TGTGCCTCCTCATTAGGGGGTAATTCACCCCTCCACTTT
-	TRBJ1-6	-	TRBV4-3	CASSQESGLGSPLHF	TGCGCCAGCAGCCAAGAGTCAGGGTTAGGCTCACCCCTCCACTTT
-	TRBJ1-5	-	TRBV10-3	CAISESGGSNQPQHF	TGTGCCATCAGTGAGTCGGGGGGGAGCAATCAGCCCCAGCATTTT
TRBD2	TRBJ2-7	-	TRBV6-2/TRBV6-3	CASSSPGLAGYDQYF	TGTGCCAGTAGTTCCCCCGGACTAGCGGGCTACGATCAGTACTTC
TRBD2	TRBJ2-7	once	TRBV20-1	CSAREGTSGIYEQYF	TGCAGTGCTAGAGAAGGGACTAGCGGGATCTACGAGCAGTACTTC
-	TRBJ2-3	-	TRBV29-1	CSVVGIDSTDTQYF	TGCAGCGTTGTCGGCATTGATAGCACAGATACGCAGTATTTT